A single TCR beta chain is shown here with its context. This sample was taken from a study of blood T cell repertoires in COVID-19. Whole-study context: The origin of the acute and convalescent COVID-19 samples was the United States, Italy and Spain.

The CDR3 loop spans 14 amino acids. The germline gives CDR1 SGDLS, CDR2 YYNGEE. After removal of 3 bases from V and 3 bases from J, the junction contained 5 bases not matched to a gene. In the original processing: Reference gene primer amplification yielded estimated nucleated cell counts. Sequenced by immunoSEQ multiplex PCR; TCRdb stores in-frame clones only, minus some. The D gene and trimming were derived from the DNA, and the V and J assignments and clone size from that table. The sample includes around 98,000 clones, 82% of them seen just once. The TCR was taken from a man between 65 and 85 years old with active or convalescent COVID-19. V is TRBV9 and J is TRBJ1-1, with TRBD1 identical over 7 bases. Sample: peripheral blood. In DNA, the CDR3 is TGTGCCAGCAGCGCCCAGGGGGAGTACACTGAAGCTTTCTTT. Translating gives CASSAQGEYTEAFF.